This T cell receptor (beta chain) was captured in a study of T-cell reconstitution after alpha-beta-depleted transplantation in children. Study-level points and caveats: In patients about two months after transplant, alpha-beta T cells reportedly arose from several hundred expanded graft clones.

There are 13 residues in the CDR3. The germline CDR1 and CDR2 sequences are SGHAT and FQNNGV. V dropped 5 bases and J dropped 4 bases, with 9 bases sitting between them. TCRbeta library construction was performed incorporating unique molecular identifiers. TCRdb reanalysed the PCR reads using MiXCR and keeps one entry per CDR3 protein. The sample holds 220,000 or so distinct CDR3 sequences, under 9.5% seen once. In this sample, this clonotype turned up many times. Its antigen remains unidentified. The sequence came from a male patient younger than 18 who had a stem cell transplant for acute lymphoblastic leukemia, so the T cells may come from the graft donor. Sequencing used PBMCs, mostly from graft donor cells, obtained 180 days after TCRalphabeta/CD19-depleted stem cell transplant. This chain joins TRBV11-2 and TRBJ1-5, with a weak D call TRBD1 (6 bases). This CDR3 reads CASSPQGNQPQHF. CDR3 nucleotide sequence: TGTGCCAGCAGCCCCCAGGGGAATCAGCCCCAGCATTTT.